The 17 T cell receptor beta chains in this list originate from one sample, sequenced in a study of regulatory T cells in long-lasting Graves disease. Time point: newly diagnosed GD, antithyroid drugs for less than 3 months. RNA extracted from PBMCs served as the sequencing template. CDR3 regions were amplified by Arm-PCR using iRepertoire HTBI primers to build TCR beta libraries. Using its own MiXCR run on the multiplex PCR reads, TCRdb lists one record per CDR3 protein. Of roughly 530,000 distinct CDR3 sequences in the sample, roughly 15% were seen once. This sample was also put to use in a study of T cells in Graves' hyperthyroidism and ophthalmopathy.

Here the sequenced sample was peripheral blood mononuclear cells (PBMCs), taken at new diagnosis, from a patient treated with antithyroid drugs. The source of these receptors is a woman aged 35-65 years with Graves disease.

This clonotype was picked up a small number of times. This chain connects TRBV12-3 or TRBV12-4 to TRBJ1-4; maybe TRBD1 (6 bases). V was trimmed by 5 bases and J by 2 bases, leaving 15 bases between them. This CDR3 is built from 16 residues. Here the CDR3 DNA reads TGTGCCAGCAGTGCCCGCGGGGGGCTGACTAATGAAAAACTGTTTTTT. Residues: CASSARGGLTNEKLFF.

This clonotype was seen at least ten times. The chain employs TRBV3-1 and TRBJ1-2; D uncertain. The CDR3 runs 13 residues. V shed 1 base and J shed 8 bases, with 11 bases lying between them. Germline V gives CDR1 LGHDT, CDR2 YNNKEL (reference sequence). CDR3 sequence: CASSQAGQKGYTF. Here the CDR3 DNA reads TGTGCCAGCAGCCAAGCCGGTCAGAAGGGCTACACCTTC. Variable domain in full (rest from reference TRBV3-1 and TRBJ1-2): DTAVSQTPKYLVTQMGNDKSIKCEQNLGHDTMYWYKQDSKKFLKIMFSYNNKELIINETVPNRFSPKSPDKAHLNLHINSLELGDSAVYFCASSQAGQKGYTFGSGTRLTVV.

The J gene is TRBJ2-7, the V gene TRBV25-1; D is undetermined. The V gene lost 6 bases and the J gene lost 0 bases, with 18 bases spanning the gap. The CDR3 contains 16 residues. Looked up from germline, CDR1 is MGHDK and CDR2 is SYGVNS. The CDR3 DNA reads TGTGCCAGCAGCTCCTTCCTGCCGCACCTCTCCTACGAGCAGTACTTC. This gives the protein CASSSFLPHLSYEQYF.

Many counts were recorded for this clonotype. This chain links TRBV2 with TRBJ2-1; D remains ambiguous. This CDR3 has 13 residues. The V gene lost 6 bases and the J gene lost 4 bases, with 10 bases spanning the gap. Germline V CDR1 and CDR2: SNHLY, FYNNEI. This CDR3 is CASRDRAYNEQFF. CDR3 bases: TGTGCCAGCAGGGACCGAGCGTACAATGAGCAGTTCTTC.

This rearrangement joins TRBV6-5 to TRBJ2-3, with 7 bases that match TRBD1. From germline, CDR1 is MNHEY and CDR2 SVGAGI. The CDR3 sequence is 15 residues long. Unmatched junction bases numbered 6, after V lost 4 bases and J lost 2 bases. The CDR3 spells CASSSRGGPTDTQYF. CDR3 in DNA: TGTGCCAGCAGTTCCCGAGGGGGCCCCACAGATACGCAGTATTTT.

This clonotype was counted ten times or more. The rearrangement uses TRBV3-1 and TRBJ1-2; D is perhaps TRBD1 (6 bases). The CDR3 is made up of 14 amino acids. Germline CDR1 and CDR2: LGHDT and YNNKEL (reference sequence). The V gene lost 6 bases and the J gene lost 3 bases, with 14 bases spanning the gap. This CDR3 is CASRRKGGDYGYTF. CDR3 bases: TGTGCCAGCAGGAGGAAGGGGGGCGACTATGGCTACACCTTC. The full variable domain, with the rest looked up from reference TRBV3-1 and TRBJ1-2, is DTAVSQTPKYLVTQMGNDKSIKCEQNLGHDTMYWYKQDSKKFLKIMFSYNNKELIINETVPNRFSPKSPDKAHLNLHINSLELGDSAVYFCASRRKGGDYGYTFGSGTRLTVV.

This clonotype turned up a few times. A read error may explain this, as a much larger clone is one base away. The V and J genes are TRBV5-6 and TRBJ2-1; 9 bases line up with TRBD2. J lost 8 bases, V lost 0 bases, and 9 bases had no gene match. Germline V lookup: CDR1 SGHDT, CDR2 YYEEEE. This CDR3 contains 16 residues. Here the CDR3 reads CASSLALAGEKHEQFF. The DNA of the CDR3 is TGTGCCAGCAGCTTGGCCTTAGCGGGGGAGAAACATGAGCAGTTCTTC.

To note about this clonotype: This clone may be a read error of a much larger clone one base away. This rearrangement joins TRBV20-1 to TRBJ2-7; 11 bases align to TRBD2. The V segment lost 2 bases and the J segment 7 bases; nucleotides outside the gene matches: 7. Germline-derived CDR1 and CDR2 are DFQATT and SNEGSKA (reference sequence). This CDR3 has 14 amino acids. The CDR3 here is CSARNSGGANEQYF. The CDR3 DNA reads TGCAGTGCTAGAAATAGCGGGGGGGCTAATGAGCAGTACTTC.

This clonotype was detected a few times. The rearrangement links TRBV20-1 to TRBJ2-7; the D gene could be TRBD1 or TRBD2 (5 bases each). The CDR3 consists of 14 residues. V was shortened by 3 bases and J by 2 bases, with 14 bases between the two germline ends. CDR1 is DFQATT, CDR2 SNEGSKA, per germline (reference sequence). The CDR3 sequence is CSASRDGKTYEQYF. In nucleotides, the CDR3 is TGCAGTGCTAGCCGGGACGGAAAGACCTACGAGCAGTACTTC.

This clonotype came up many times. The chain has TRBV2 and TRBJ1-5; D unclear. Deletions cut 6 bases from V and 3 bases from J, with 9 bases between. Germline assignment: CDR1 SNHLY and CDR2 FYNNEI. The CDR3 loop spans 13 amino acids. The CDR3 is CASRPYFNQPQHF. CDR3 nucleotides: TGTGCCAGCAGGCCCTACTTCAATCAGCCCCAGCATTTT.

The rearrangement joins TRBV7-2 to TRBJ2-5, with TRBD2 matching over 15 bases. This CDR3 spans 18 amino acids. Trimming cost V 2 bases and J 5 bases; bases outside gene matches: 9. Germline V gives CDR1 SGHTA, CDR2 FQGNSA. CDR3 residues: CASSLTRTSGGAGETQYF. The CDR3 DNA reads TGTGCCAGCAGCTTAACTAGGACTAGCGGGGGGGCGGGGGAGACCCAGTACTTC.

Turning to this clonotype: A much larger clone lies a single base off, so this may be a read error. The rearrangement links TRBV5-1 to TRBJ1-2; possible D gene TRBD1, 6 bases. This CDR3 has 16 amino acids. The V end lost 0 bases, the J end lost 4 bases, and 16 bases lay between the germline ends. Per the germline V gene, CDR1 is SGHRS and CDR2 is YFSETQ. CDR3 coding DNA: TGCGCCAGCAGCTTGGACCCTGGAGGACAGTCCTATGGCTACACCTTC. It yields the protein CASSLDPGGQSYGYTF.

The rearrangement joins TRBV29-1 to TRBJ2-2; tentative D call: TRBD1 (6 bases). Germline CDR1 reads SQVTM; CDR2 reads ANQGSEA. This CDR3 contains 14 residues. The V and J ends lost 7 bases and 4 bases respectively, with 16 bases between them. The DNA of the CDR3 is TGCAGCGGAAGGGACACCTCGGGCACCGGGGAGCTGTTTTTT. This codes for CSGRDTSGTGELFF.

There are many counts of this clonotype. The chain couples TRBV20-1 to TRBJ2-1, with 7 bases matching TRBD1. Losses at the gene ends were 3 bases for V and 2 bases for J; bases not matched to a gene: 7. The CDR3 runs 15 residues. CDR1 is DFQATT, CDR2 SNEGSKA, per germline (reference sequence). The CDR3 sequence: CSARKGRGTYNEQFF. The CDR3 nucleotides are TGCAGTGCTAGGAAGGGCAGGGGGACCTACAATGAGCAGTTCTTC.

This clonotype was counted many times. The CDR3 nucleotides are TGTGCCAGCAGTTACCGCCAGGGAGTCACTGAAGCTTTCTTT. As protein: CASSYRQGVTEAFF. The genes are TRBV6-5 and TRBJ1-1; perhaps TRBD1 as D (5 bases). The germline V gene has CDR1 MNHEY and CDR2 SVGAGI. CDR3 length equals 14 residues. V was clipped by 2 bases and J by 4 bases, with 11 bases between them.

This chain uses TRBV24-1 with TRBJ2-1, with a weak D call TRBD2 (7 bases). CDR1 KGHDR and CDR2 SFDVKD come from the germline V gene. V was trimmed by 4 bases and J by 5 bases, leaving 11 bases between them. The CDR3 has 14 residues. CDR3 nucleotides: TGTGCCACCAGTGACCCCGGGGGGCACAATGAGCAGTTCTTC. Amino acid sequence: CATSDPGGHNEQFF.

This clonotype was counted only a few times. This chain connects TRBV5-1 to TRBJ2-1; no clear D. With 1 base removed from V and 0 bases from J, the gap between germline ends came to 8 bases. Germline CDR1 is SGHRS and CDR2 is YFSETQ. The CDR3 totals 15 residues. CDR3 amino acids: CASSLRSSSYNEQFF. For the CDR3, the DNA is TGCGCCAGCAGCTTGCGCAGTAGCTCCTACAATGAGCAGTTCTTC.